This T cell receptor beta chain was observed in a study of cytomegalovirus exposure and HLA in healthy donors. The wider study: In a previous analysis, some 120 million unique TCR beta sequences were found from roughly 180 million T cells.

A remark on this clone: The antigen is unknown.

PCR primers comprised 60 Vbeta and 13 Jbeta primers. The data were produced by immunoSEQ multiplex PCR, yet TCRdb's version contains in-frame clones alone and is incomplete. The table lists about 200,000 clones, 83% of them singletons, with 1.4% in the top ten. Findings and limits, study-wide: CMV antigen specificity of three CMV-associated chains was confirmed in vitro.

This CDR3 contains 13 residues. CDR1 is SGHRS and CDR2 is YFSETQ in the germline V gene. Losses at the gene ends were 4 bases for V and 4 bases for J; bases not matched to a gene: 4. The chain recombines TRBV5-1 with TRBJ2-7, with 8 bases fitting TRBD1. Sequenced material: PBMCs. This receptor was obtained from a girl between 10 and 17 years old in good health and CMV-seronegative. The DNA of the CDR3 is TGCGCCAGCAGCCAGGGACAGGTTTACGAGCAGTACTTC. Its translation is CASSQGQVYEQYF.